Sequencing of this TCR beta chain was carried out in a study of brain T cells in children with intractable seizures. Time point given: blood from clinic visit 5 months post-surgery; TSC patient then seizure free. Profiling relied on immunoSEQ multiplex PCR, and the TCRdb table lists in-frame clones only, not all of them. Here the sample spans 340,000 or so clones, about 93% being singletons. Per the germline V gene, CDR1 is PRHDT and CDR2 is FYEKMQ (reference sequence). The CDR3 spans 13 residues. Trimming took off 5 bases at V and 13 bases at J, with 17 bases between the two ends. This rearrangement joins TRBV13 to TRBJ1-4; no clear D gene. The TCR was taken from a boy in the first two years of life with tuberous sclerosis and intractable seizures. The sample consisted of peripheral blood, taken roughly 5 months after surgery. The CDR3 DNA reads TGTGCCAGCAGCACCGCCGAAGGACGGTTACTGTTTTTT. As protein: CASSTAEGRLLFF.